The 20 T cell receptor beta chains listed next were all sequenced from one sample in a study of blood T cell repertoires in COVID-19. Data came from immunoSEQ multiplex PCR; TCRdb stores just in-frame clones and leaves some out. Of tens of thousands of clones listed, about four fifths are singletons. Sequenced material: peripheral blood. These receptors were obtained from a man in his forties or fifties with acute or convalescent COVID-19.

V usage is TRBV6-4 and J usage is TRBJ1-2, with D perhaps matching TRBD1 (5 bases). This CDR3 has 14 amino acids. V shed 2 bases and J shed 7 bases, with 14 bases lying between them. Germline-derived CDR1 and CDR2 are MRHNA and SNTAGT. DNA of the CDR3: TGTGCCAGCAGTGACCGATTGCAGGGTGGTGGCTACACCTTC. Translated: CASSDRLQGGGYTF.

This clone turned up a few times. DNA of the CDR3: TGTGCCAGCAGTGCGAATAGCGCCAGCTACGAGCAGTACTTC. This gives the protein CASSANSASYEQYF. V usage is TRBV2 and J usage is TRBJ2-7; maybe TRBD2 (5 bases). The V gene's germline CDR1 is SNHLY and CDR2 FYNNEI. The germline V and J ends were trimmed by 4 bases and 3 bases, with 13 bases remaining between them. The CDR3 runs 14 residues.

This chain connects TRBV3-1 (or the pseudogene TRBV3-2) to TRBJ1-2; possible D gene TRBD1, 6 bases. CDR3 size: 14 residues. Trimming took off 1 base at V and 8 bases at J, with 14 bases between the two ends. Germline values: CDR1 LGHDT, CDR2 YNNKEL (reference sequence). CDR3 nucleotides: TGTGCCAGCAGCCAAGTGGGGGCAGGCTACGGCTACACCTTC. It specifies CASSQVGAGYGYTF.

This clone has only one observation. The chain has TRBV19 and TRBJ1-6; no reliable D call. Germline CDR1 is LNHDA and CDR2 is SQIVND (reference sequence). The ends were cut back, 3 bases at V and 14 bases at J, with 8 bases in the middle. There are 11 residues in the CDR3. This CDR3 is CASSILGTLHF. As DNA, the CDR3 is TGTGCCAGTAGTATTCTCGGGACCCTCCACTTT.

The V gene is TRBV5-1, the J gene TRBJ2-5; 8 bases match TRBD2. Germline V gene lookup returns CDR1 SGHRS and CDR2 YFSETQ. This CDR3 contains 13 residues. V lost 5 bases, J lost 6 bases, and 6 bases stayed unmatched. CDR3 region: CASSGTSLKTQYF. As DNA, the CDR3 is TGCGCCAGCAGTGGGACTAGTTTAAAGACCCAGTACTTC.

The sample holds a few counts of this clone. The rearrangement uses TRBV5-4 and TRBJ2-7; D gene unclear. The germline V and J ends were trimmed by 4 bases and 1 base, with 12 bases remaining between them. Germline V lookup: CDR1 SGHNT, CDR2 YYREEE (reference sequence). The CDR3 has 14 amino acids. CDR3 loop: CASSKSGLSYEQYF. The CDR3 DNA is TGTGCCAGCAGCAAGTCCGGGTTGTCCTACGAGCAGTACTTC. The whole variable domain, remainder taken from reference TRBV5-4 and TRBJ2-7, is ETGVTQSPTHLIKTRGQQVTLRCSSQSGHNTVSWYQQALGQGPQFIFQYYREEENGRGNFPPRFSGLQFPNYSSELNVNALELDDSALYLCASSKSGLSYEQYFGPGTRLTVT.

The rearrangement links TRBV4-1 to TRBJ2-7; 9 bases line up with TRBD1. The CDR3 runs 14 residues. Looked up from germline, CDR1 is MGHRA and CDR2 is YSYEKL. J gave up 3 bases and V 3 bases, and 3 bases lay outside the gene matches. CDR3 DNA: TGCGCCAGCAGCCACCGGACAGGGGACTACGAGCAGTACTTC. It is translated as CASSHRTGDYEQYF.

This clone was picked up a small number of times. The CDR3 protein is CASSGEGRGQPGTGELFF. CDR3 nucleotide sequence: TGTGCCAGCAGTGGAGAAGGGCGGGGCCAGCCGGGCACCGGGGAGCTGTTTTTT. This sequence joins TRBV2 and TRBJ2-2, with a weak D call TRBD2 (6 bases). This CDR3 contains 18 residues. Trimming pared 4 bases from V and 4 bases from J, leaving 22 bases between. Germline CDR1 is SNHLY and CDR2 is FYNNEI.

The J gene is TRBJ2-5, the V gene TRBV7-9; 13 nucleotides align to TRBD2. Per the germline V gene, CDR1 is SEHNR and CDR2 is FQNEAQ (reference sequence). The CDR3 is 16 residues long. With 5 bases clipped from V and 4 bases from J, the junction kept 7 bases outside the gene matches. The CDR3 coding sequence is TGTGCCAGCAGCCCGCCACTAGCGGGGGGGCTAGAGACCCAGTACTTC. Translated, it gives CASSPPLAGGLETQYF.

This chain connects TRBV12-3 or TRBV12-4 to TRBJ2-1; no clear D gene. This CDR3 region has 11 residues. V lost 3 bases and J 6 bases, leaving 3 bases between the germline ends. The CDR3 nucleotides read TGTGCCAGCAGTTTCAGCAATGAGCAGTTCTTC. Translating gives CASSFSNEQFF.

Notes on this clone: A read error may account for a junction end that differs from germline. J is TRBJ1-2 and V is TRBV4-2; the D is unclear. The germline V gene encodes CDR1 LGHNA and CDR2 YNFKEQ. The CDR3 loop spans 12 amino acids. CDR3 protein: CASSHRSVGMAF. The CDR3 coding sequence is TGTGCCAGCAGCCATAGAAGCGTCGGGATGGCCTTC.

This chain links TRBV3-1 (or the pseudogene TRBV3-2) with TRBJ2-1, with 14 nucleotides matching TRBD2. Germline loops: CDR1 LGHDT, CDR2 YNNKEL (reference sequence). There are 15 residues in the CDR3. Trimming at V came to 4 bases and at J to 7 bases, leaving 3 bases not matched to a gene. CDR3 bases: TGTGCCAGCAGCCCCTGGACTAGCGGGAGGAATGAGCAGTTCTTC. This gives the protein CASSPWTSGRNEQFF.

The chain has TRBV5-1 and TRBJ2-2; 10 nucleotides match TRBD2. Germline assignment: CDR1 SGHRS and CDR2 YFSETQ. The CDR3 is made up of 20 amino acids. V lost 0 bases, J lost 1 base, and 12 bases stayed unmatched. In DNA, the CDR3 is TGCGCCAGCAGCTTGGAAGGCCTAGCGGGGGCCATTAGGAACACCGGGGAGCTGTTTTTT. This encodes CASSLEGLAGAIRNTGELFF.

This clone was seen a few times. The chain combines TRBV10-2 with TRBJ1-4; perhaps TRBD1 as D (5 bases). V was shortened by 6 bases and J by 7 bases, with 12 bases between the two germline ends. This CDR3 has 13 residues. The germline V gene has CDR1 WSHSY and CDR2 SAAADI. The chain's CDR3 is CASRPGDGEKLFF. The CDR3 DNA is TGCGCCAGCAGGCCGGGGGATGGTGAAAAACTGTTTTTT.

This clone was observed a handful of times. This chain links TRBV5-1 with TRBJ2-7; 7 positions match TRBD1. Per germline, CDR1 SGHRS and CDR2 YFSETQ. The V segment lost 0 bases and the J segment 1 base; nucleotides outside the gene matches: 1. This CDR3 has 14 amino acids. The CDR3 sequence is CASSLGDRSYEQYF. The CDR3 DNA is TGCGCCAGCAGCTTGGGGGACAGATCCTACGAGCAGTACTTC.

The CDR3, as DNA: TGTGCCAGCAGCTTACTGCCGGGGAACACTGAAGCTTTCTTT. It codes for CASSLLPGNTEAFF. The chain has TRBV7-8 and TRBJ1-1; the D is unclear. V lost 2 bases to trimming and J lost 1 base, with 8 bases between them. Germline V lookup: CDR1 SGHVS, CDR2 FQNEAQ. This CDR3 spans 14 amino acids.

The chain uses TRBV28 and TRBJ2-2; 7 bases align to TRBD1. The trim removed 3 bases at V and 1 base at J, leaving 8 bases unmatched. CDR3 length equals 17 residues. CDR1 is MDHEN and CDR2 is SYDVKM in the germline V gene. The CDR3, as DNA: TGTGCCAGCAGTTTCCCCGGGACAGCAGAGAACACCGGGGAGCTGTTTTTT. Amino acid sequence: CASSFPGTAENTGELFF.

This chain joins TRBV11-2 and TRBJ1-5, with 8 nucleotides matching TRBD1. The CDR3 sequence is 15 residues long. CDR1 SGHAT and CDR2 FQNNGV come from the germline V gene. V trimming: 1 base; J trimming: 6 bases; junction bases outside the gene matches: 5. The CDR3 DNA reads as TGTGCCAGCAGCTTAGGGACAGGGACTATTCAGCCCCAGCATTTT. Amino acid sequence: CASSLGTGTIQPQHF.

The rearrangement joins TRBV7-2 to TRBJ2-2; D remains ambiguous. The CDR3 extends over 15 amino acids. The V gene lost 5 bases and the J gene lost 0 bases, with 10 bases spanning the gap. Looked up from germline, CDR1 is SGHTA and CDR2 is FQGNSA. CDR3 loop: CASSLTLSNTGELFF. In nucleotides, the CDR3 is TGTGCCAGCAGCCTCACTCTTTCGAACACCGGGGAGCTGTTTTTT.

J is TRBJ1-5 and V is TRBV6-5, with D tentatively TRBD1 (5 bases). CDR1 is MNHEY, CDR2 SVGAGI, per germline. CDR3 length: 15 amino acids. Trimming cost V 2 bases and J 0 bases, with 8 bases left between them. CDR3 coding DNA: TGTGCCAGCAGTTACGACAGCTATAGCAATCAGCCCCAGCATTTT. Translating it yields CASSYDSYSNQPQHF.